The sequence of this T cell receptor (beta chain) was determined in a study of T-cell reconstitution after alpha-beta-depleted transplantation in children. The germline V gene encodes CDR1 SGHNT and CDR2 YENEEA. V lost 0 bases to trimming and J lost 9 bases, with 13 bases between them. The CDR3 runs to 14 residues. This sample's TCRbeta library carried unique molecular identifier barcodes. TCRdb fed the PCR reads into MiXCR, producing one record per CDR3 protein. The table records 200,000 to 250,000 distinct CDR3 sequences, 8.4% of them present only once. The sequencing used PBMCs, mostly from graft donor cells, collected 360 days after TCRalphabeta/CD19-depleted stem cell transplant. This receptor was taken from a male patient between 2 and 10 years old who had a stem cell transplant for acute myeloid leukemia, so the T cells may come from the graft donor. The chain combines TRBV11-3 with TRBJ2-3; D gene unclear. CDR3 DNA: TGTGCCAGCAGCTTAGAGGACGGCCTGGGCACGCAGTATTTT. As protein: CASSLEDGLGTQYF.